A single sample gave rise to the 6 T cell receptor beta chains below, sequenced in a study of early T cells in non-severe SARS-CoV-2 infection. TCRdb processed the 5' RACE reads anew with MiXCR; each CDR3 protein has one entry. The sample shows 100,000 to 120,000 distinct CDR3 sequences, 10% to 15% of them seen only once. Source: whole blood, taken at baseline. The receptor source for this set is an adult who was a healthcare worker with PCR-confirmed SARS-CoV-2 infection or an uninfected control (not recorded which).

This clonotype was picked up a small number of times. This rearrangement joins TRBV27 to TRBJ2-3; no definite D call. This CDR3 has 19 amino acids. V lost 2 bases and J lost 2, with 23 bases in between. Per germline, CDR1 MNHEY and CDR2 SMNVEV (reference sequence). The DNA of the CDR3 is TGTGCCAGCAGTTTAGAGTGGCCCACCAATCCAACCCCCACAGATACGCAGTATTTT. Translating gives CASSLEWPTNPTPTDTQYF.

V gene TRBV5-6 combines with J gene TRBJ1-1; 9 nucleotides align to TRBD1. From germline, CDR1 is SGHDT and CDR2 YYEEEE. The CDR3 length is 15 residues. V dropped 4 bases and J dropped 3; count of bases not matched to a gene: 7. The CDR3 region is CASSGWTGVDTEAFF. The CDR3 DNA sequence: TGTGCCAGCAGCGGCTGGACAGGGGTGGACACTGAAGCTTTCTTT.

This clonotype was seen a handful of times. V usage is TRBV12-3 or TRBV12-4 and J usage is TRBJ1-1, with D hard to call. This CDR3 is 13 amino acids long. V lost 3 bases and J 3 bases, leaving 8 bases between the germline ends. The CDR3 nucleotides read TGTGCCAGCAGTTTCAATGGATACACTGAAGCTTTCTTT. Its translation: CASSFNGYTEAFF.

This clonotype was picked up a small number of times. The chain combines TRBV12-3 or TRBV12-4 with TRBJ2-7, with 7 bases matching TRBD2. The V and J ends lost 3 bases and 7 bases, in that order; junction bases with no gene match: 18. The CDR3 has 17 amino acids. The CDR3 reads CASSFDRSGPYRKEQYF. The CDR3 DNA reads TGTGCCAGCAGTTTCGATCGTAGCGGGCCCTATCGGAAGGAGCAGTACTTC.

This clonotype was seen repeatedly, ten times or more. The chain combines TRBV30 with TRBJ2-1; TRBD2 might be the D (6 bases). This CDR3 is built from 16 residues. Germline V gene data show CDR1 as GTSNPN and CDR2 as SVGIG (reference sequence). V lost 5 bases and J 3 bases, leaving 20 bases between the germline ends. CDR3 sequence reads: CAWGSLLEGDYNEQFF. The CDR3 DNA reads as TGTGCCTGGGGGTCTTTACTGGAGGGCGACTACAATGAGCAGTTCTTC.

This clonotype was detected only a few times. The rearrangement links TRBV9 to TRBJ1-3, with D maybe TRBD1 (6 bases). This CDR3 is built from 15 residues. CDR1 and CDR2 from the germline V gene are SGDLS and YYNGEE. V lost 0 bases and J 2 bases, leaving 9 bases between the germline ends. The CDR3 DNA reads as TGTGCCAGCAGCGTAGAGGGACAAGCTGGAAACACCATATATTTT. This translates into CASSVEGQAGNTIYF.